A selection of T cell receptor beta chains follows, all from one sample in a study of T cell repertoires in cytomegalovirus infection. TCRdb re-analysed the reads in MiXCR, keeping a single row per CDR3 protein. The sample includes about 490,000 distinct CDR3 sequences, 10% to 12% of them seen just once. Sequenced sample: PBMCs. These receptors were taken from a human donor in good health (CMV status not recorded). Some clones in this sample may be carry-over from other donors' samples. The CDR3 runs from the conserved cysteine through the conserved F or W. D genes are given only for firm matches.

j_call d_call v_call cdr3_aa
TRBJ1-2 - TRBV6-5 CASSSDQWDATTPGYTF
TRBJ2-7 - TRBV4-2 CASSQDETIYEQYF
TRBJ1-1 TRBD1 TRBV12-3/TRBV12-4 CASRSGQGILRNTEAFF
TRBJ2-1 - TRBV7-2 CASSLRASYNEQFF
TRBJ1-2 - TRBV6-1 CASSGYGGGGYTF
TRBJ2-3 TRBD2 TRBV7-2 CASSLTSSGGYRTDTQYF
TRBJ1-1 TRBD1 TRBV7-3 CASSLGQGMYTEAFF
TRBJ2-7 TRBD1 TRBV18 CASSGSRDSSYEQYF
TRBJ2-1 - TRBV11-2 CASKDPGLTYNEQFF
TRBJ2-5 - TRBV18 CASSPQDRFQETQYF
TRBJ1-1 - TRBV20-1 CSAGPGHSTNTEAFF
TRBJ1-1 - TRBV12-3/TRBV12-4 CASSSGPKAFF
TRBJ2-1 TRBD2 TRBV5-4 CASRLRLAGENEQFF
TRBJ2-4 - TRBV19 CASSMGRSGGFDIQYF
TRBJ1-2 - TRBV14 CASSQETHYGYTF
TRBJ2-7 - TRBV5-5 CASSLNTGYVYEQYF
TRBJ2-3 TRBD1 TRBV5-5 CASRVTGSSTDTQYF
TRBJ1-1 - TRBV27 CESIGGNTEAFF
TRBJ2-1 - TRBV11-2 CASSLDRVTAVSYNEQFF
TRBJ1-2 - TRBV7-2 CASSLGAVISGYTF
TRBJ1-2 TRBD1 TRBV6-1 CASGGDSHGYTF
TRBJ2-3 - TRBV27 CASSPRGSFLTDTQYF
TRBJ2-3 - TRBV24-1 CATSDFDHTDTQYF
TRBJ2-5 TRBD1 TRBV7-9 CASSSLTGQETQYF
TRBJ2-7 TRBD1 TRBV5-6 CASMRQGAREQYF
TRBJ2-7 - TRBV20-1 CSAPKGTSYEQYF
TRBJ2-7 TRBD1 TRBV13 CASSPGQGARDEQYF
TRBJ2-1 - TRBV5-1 CASSLFSSNEQFF
TRBJ1-6 - TRBV2 CASTREPGASSYNSPLHF
TRBJ2-7 - TRBV15 CATSREGSVLTYEQYF
TRBJ2-3 TRBD1 TRBV20-1 CSARGGTGTGEDTQYF
TRBJ2-5 - TRBV28 CASSHTWEDQETQYF
TRBJ1-5 TRBD1 TRBV4-1 CASSQVGGTANQPQHF
TRBJ2-5 TRBD2 TRBV25-1 CASSELAGGVQETQYF
TRBJ2-5 - TRBV12-3/TRBV12-4 CASSTGNQETQYF
TRBJ1-1 TRBD1 TRBV5-4 CASSLRDRETEAFF
TRBJ1-1 TRBD1 TRBV9 CASRGQGKSFF
TRBJ2-7 TRBD2 TRBV20-1 CSASRAGGLYEQYF
TRBJ2-1 - TRBV6-6 CASSYPPRVTGNEQFF
TRBJ2-2 TRBD1 TRBV24-1 CATDKTGASTGELFF
TRBJ2-1 - TRBV7-2 CASTSSGPRSDEQFF
TRBJ1-4 - TRBV5-1 CDSRAGTSNEKLFF